The rows below give T cell receptor beta chains drawn from one sample of a study of T cell repertoires in cytomegalovirus infection. TCRdb recomputed calls from the reads with MiXCR, one row per CDR3 protein. Of roughly 640,000 distinct CDR3 sequences in the sample, 20% to 30% were seen once. Sequencing was done on a sample of CD8+ T cells from PBMCs. All receptors come from a human donor in good health (CMV status not recorded). Some clones in this sample may be carry-over from other donors' samples. The CDR3 runs from the conserved cysteine through the conserved F or W. D genes are given only for firm matches. Rows may omit the clone size; those that give it use once, few, many or a size class.

d_call	v_call	clone_size	j_call	cdr3_nt	cdr3_aa
.	TRBV10-3	.	TRBJ2-3	TGTGCCATCCTACTTGGAGATACGCAGTATTTT	CAILLGDTQYF
TRBD2	TRBV12-3/TRBV12-4	.	TRBJ2-3	TGTGCCAGCAGTCCATCTAGCGGGGGCACAAATACGCAGTATTTT	CASSPSSGGTNTQYF
.	TRBV5-1	.	TRBJ1-1	TGCGCCAGCAGACCCGAGGGGGTTGGTGAAGCTTTCTTT	CASRPEGVGEAFF
.	TRBV12-3/TRBV12-4	few	TRBJ1-5	TGTGCCAGCAGCCAATACCGGGACACGGATAATCAGCCCCAGCATTTT	CASSQYRDTDNQPQHF
.	TRBV7-6	many	TRBJ1-1	TGTGCCAGCAGCTCAGGGGTCGAACTGAACACTGAAGCTTTCTTT	CASSSGVELNTEAFF
TRBD1	TRBV20-1	few	TRBJ1-3	TGCAGTGCTAAGGGACAGCACTCTGGAAACACCATATATTTT	CSAKGQHSGNTIYF
TRBD1	TRBV27	.	TRBJ2-5	TGTGCCAGCAGTTCCGAGACAGGGGCAATTGGAGAGACCCAGTACTTC	CASSSETGAIGETQYF
.	TRBV6-8	.	TRBJ2-5	TGTGCCAGCAGTTACTCTGCCACATTTGCCATAGAGGAGACCCAGTACTTC	CASSYSATFAIEETQYF
.	TRBV14	.	TRBJ1-1	TGTGCCACTAAGGCTCCAGGGGTCTCTGAAGCTTTCTTT	CATKAPGVSEAFF
TRBD2	TRBV20-1	.	TRBJ2-3	TGCAGTGCCATCCTAGCGGGGGAACTGGATACGCAGTATTTT	CSAILAGELDTQYF
TRBD1	TRBV24-1	.	TRBJ2-1	TGTGCCACCAGGTCCGGGACAGGGGGCGGTGAGCAGTTCTTC	CATRSGTGGGEQFF
TRBD2	TRBV4-2	few	TRBJ2-3	TGTGCCAGCAGCCAAGATGGCGGGGGGGCCCCAGATACGCAGTATTTT	CASSQDGGGAPDTQYF
TRBD1	TRBV28	.	TRBJ1-1	TGTGCCAGCAGTGTTCCGGGACAGGGGGCGGGCACTGAAGCTTTCTTT	CASSVPGQGAGTEAFF
.	TRBV6-5	.	TRBJ2-5	TGTGCCAGCAGTTACGGGGGTCTCCGAGAGACCCAGTACTTC	CASSYGGLRETQYF
.	TRBV6-4	.	TRBJ2-1	TGTGCCAGCACAGAGGGGGGTGAGCAGTTCTTC	CASTEGGEQFF
.	TRBV7-3	few	TRBJ2-2	TGTGCCAGCAGGGGGGACCCTTCGGGCACCGGGGAGCTGTTTTTT	CASRGDPSGTGELFF
.	TRBV7-2	many	TRBJ1-4	TGTGCCAGCAGCGAAACAGGCTTTAATGAAAAACTGTTTTTT	CASSETGFNEKLFF